This T cell receptor (beta chain) derives from a study of Ad26.COV2.S vaccination and SARS-CoV-2 variants. Sequencing used immunoSEQ multiplex PCR; TCRdb keeps in-frame clones, though not all of them. Counted here are about 180,000 clones, 87% occurring once; the ten biggest clones make up more than 4.5%. Looked up from germline, CDR1 is SEHNR and CDR2 is FQNEAQ (reference sequence). The V and J ends lost 5 bases and 3 bases, in that order; junction bases with no gene match: 6. The CDR3 contains 15 residues. The receptor was isolated from a human donor who had recovered from COVID-19. Sequenced here: peripheral blood, sampled after recovery from COVID-19. The J gene is TRBJ2-3, the V gene TRBV7-9, with 9 positions matching TRBD2. CDR3 in amino acids: CASSAGTSRTDTQYF. CDR3 DNA sequence: TGTGCCAGCAGCGCCGGGACTAGCCGAACAGATACGCAGTATTTT.